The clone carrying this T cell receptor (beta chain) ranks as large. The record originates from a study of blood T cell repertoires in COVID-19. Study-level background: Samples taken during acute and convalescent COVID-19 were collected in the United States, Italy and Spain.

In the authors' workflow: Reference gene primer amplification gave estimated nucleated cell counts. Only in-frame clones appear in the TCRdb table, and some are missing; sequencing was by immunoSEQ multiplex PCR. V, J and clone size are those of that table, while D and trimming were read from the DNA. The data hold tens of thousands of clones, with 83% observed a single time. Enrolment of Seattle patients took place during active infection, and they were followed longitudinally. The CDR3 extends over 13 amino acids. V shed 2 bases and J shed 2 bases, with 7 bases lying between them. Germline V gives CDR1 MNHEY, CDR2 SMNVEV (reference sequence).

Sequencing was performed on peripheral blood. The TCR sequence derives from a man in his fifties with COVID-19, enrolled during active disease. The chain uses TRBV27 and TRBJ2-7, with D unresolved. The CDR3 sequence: CASSLGPAYEQYF. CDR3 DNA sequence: TGTGCCAGCAGTTTAGGGCCGGCCTACGAGCAGTACTTC.